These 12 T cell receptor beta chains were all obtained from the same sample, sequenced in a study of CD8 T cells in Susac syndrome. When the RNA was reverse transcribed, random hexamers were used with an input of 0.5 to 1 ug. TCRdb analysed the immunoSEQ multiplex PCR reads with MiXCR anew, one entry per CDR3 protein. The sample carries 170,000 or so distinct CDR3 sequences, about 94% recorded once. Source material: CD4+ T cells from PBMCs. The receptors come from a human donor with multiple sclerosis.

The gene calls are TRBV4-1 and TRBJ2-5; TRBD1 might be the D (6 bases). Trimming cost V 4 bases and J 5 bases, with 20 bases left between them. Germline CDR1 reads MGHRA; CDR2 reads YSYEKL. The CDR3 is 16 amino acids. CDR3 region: CASSPGPGHRRETQYF. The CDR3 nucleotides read TGCGCCAGCAGCCCCGGGCCGGGACACCGACGGGAGACCCAGTACTTC.

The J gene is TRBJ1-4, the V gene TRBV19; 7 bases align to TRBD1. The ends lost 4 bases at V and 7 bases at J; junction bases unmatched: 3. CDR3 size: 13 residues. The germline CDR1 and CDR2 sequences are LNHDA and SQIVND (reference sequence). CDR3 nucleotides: TGTGCCAGTAGTACGACAGGGCCTGAAAAACTGTTTTTT. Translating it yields CASSTTGPEKLFF.

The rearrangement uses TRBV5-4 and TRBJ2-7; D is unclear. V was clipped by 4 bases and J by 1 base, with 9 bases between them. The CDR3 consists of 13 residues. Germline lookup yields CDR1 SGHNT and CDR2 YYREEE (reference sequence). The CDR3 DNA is TGTGCCAGCAGCACGGCCCAATCCTACGAGCAGTACTTC. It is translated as CASSTAQSYEQYF.

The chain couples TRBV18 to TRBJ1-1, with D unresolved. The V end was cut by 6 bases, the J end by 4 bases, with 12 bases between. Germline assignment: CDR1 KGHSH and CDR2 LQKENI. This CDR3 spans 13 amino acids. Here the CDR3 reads CASSQDSSTEAFF. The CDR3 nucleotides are TGTGCCAGCTCGCAAGATTCGAGCACTGAAGCTTTCTTT.

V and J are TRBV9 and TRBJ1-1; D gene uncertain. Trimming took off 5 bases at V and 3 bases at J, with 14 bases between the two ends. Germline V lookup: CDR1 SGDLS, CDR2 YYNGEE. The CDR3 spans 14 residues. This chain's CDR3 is CASRLSERDTEAFF. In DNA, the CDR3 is TGTGCCAGCAGACTGTCAGAGCGGGACACTGAAGCTTTCTTT.

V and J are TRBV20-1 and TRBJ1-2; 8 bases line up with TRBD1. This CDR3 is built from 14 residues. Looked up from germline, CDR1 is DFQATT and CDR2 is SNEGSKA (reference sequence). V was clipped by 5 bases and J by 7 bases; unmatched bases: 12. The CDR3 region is CSAVDRGLGGGYTF. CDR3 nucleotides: TGCAGTGCTGTAGACAGGGGCTTGGGTGGTGGCTACACCTTC.

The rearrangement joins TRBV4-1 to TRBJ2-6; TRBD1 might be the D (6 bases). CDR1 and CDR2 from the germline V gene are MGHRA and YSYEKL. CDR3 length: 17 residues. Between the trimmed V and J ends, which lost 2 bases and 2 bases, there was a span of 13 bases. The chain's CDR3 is CASSQRTVLTGANVLTF. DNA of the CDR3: TGCGCCAGCAGCCAACGGACAGTATTGACTGGGGCCAACGTCCTGACTTTC.

The CDR3 DNA reads TGTGCCAGTAGTATTTCAGGCTTTCAGCCCCAGCATTTT. Translation: CASSISGFQPQHF. The rearrangement uses TRBV19 and TRBJ1-5; D gene unclear. CDR3 size: 13 residues. The V gene lost 3 bases and the J gene lost 6 bases, with 9 bases spanning the gap. Germline CDR1 LNHDA, CDR2 SQIVND (reference sequence).

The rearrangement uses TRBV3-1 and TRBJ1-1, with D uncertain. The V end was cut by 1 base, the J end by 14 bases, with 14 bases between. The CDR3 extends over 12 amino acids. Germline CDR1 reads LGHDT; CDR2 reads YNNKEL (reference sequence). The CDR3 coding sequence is TGTGCCAGCAGCCAAGTGGGCGGGGTGGGCTTCTTT. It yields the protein CASSQVGGVGFF.

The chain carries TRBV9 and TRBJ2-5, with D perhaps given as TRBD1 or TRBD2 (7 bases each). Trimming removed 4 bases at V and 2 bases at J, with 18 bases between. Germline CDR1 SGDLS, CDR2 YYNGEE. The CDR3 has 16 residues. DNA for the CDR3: TGTGCCAGCAGCCCTTCGACAGGGAGGGGACAAGAGACCCAGTACTTC. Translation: CASSPSTGRGQETQYF.

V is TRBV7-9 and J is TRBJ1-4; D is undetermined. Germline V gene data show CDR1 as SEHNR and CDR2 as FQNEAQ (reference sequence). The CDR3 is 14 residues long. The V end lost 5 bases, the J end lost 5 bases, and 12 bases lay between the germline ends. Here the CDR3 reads CASSPDAENEKLFF. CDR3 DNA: TGTGCCAGCAGCCCGGACGCAGAAAATGAAAAACTGTTTTTT.

The CDR3 nucleotides read TGCGCCAGCAGCCAAGATGCCCTATACCTAGCGGGAGAAAGGAATGAGCAGTTCTTC. Amino acid sequence: CASSQDALYLAGERNEQFF. The chain joins TRBV4-3 to TRBJ2-1; 10 bases fit TRBD2. The CDR3 totals 19 residues. Trimming cost V 0 bases and J 7 bases; bases outside gene matches: 15. Germline CDR1 reads LGHNA; CDR2 reads YSLEER.